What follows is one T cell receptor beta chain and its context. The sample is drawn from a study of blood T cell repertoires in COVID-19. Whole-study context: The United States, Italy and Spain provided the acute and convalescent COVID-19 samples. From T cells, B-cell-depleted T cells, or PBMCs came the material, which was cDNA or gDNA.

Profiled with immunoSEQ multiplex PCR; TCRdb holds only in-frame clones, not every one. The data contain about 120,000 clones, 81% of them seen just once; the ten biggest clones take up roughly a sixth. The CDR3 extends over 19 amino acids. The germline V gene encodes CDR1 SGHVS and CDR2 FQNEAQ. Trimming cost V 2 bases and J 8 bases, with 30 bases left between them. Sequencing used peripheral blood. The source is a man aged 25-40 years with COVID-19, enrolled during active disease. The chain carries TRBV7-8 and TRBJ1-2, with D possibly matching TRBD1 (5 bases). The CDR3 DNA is TGTGCCAGCAGCTTAATACGTTTAGGTGTGCACAGGCGGATGGGAGGCTACACCTTC. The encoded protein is CASSLIRLGVHRRMGGYTF.